Shown below are 18 T cell receptor beta chains from a single sample sequenced in a study of T cell responses to AZD1222 COVID-19 vaccine (dated by TCRdb to the early 2020s). The label giving this sample's time point can be read as: baseline before first vaccination. To prepare the library, the immunoSEQ multiplex PCR assay was applied. The table was pulled from immuneACCESS by TCRdb, which kept in-frame rearrangements only. Such tables lose some clones; where checked, under half of the loss comes from unresolved V genes, and the rest has no known cause. The sample records fewer than 150,000 clones, just over 90% of which are singletons. The ten largest account for roughly 3.2% of the sample. Here the sequenced sample was peripheral blood, taken on day 0 of AZD1222 vaccination. Receptors originate from an adult in good health.

The chain uses TRBV10-3 and TRBJ2-3; D may be TRBD2 (7 bases). Germline assignment: CDR1 ENHRY and CDR2 SYGVKD. V was clipped by 3 bases and J by 3 bases, with 16 bases between them. This CDR3 contains 16 residues. CDR3: CAISEEGGPETDTQYF. The CDR3 DNA is TGTGCCATCAGTGAAGAGGGGGGGCCGGAAACAGATACGCAGTATTTT.

This clone was observed a few times. This chain connects TRBV9 to TRBJ1-4, with TRBD1 identical over 7 bases. The CDR3 extends over 15 amino acids. Germline CDR1 SGDLS, CDR2 YYNGEE. V trimming: 1 base; J trimming: 3 bases; junction bases outside the gene matches: 3. The CDR3 loop is CASSVRDSPNEKLFF. Here the CDR3 DNA reads TGTGCCAGCAGCGTACGGGACAGCCCTAATGAAAAACTGTTTTTT.

The chain employs TRBV19 and TRBJ2-1; D possibly corresponds to TRBD1 (6 bases). Germline V gene data show CDR1 as LNHDA and CDR2 as SQIVND (reference sequence). The ends were cut back, 1 base at V and 9 bases at J, with 10 bases in the middle. The CDR3 covers 13 residues. Here the CDR3 reads CASSIGQGSEQFF. The DNA of the CDR3 is TGTGCCAGTAGTATAGGTCAGGGGAGTGAGCAGTTCTTC.

V and J are TRBV19 and TRBJ1-5; no definite D call. CDR1 and CDR2 from the germline V gene are LNHDA and SQIVND (reference sequence). V shed 0 bases and J shed 0 bases, with 9 bases lying between them. The CDR3 length is 16 residues. CDR3 in DNA: TGTGCCAGTAGTATAGAGAGGCCGGCTAGCAATCAGCCCCAGCATTTT. Its protein is CASSIERPASNQPQHF.

V is TRBV7-3 and J is TRBJ2-2; D might be TRBD2 (5 bases). CDR1 SGHTA and CDR2 FQGTGA come from the germline V gene. The CDR3 runs 14 residues. The germline V and J ends were trimmed by 8 bases and 3 bases, with 13 bases remaining between them. Here the CDR3 DNA reads TGTGCCAGCCAACGCGCGCGGGACACCGGGGAGCTGTTTTTT. Translating it yields CASQRARDTGELFF.

The V and J genes are TRBV21-1 and TRBJ2-7; the table's D call, TRBD1, was not checked against the DNA. TRBV21-1 is marked as a pseudogene. The CDR3 has 16 amino acids. The CDR3 sequence is CASSKNRGQGTYEQYF. The CDR3, as DNA: TGTGCCAGCAGCAAAAATAGGGGACAGGGCACCTACGAGCAGTACTTC.

The V call is TRBV5-1, the J call TRBJ2-7; tentative D call: TRBD2 (6 bases). V was trimmed by 4 bases and J by 2 bases, leaving 16 bases between them. This CDR3 is built from 15 residues. Germline CDR1 and CDR2: SGHRS and YFSETQ. DNA of the CDR3: TGCGCCAGCAGCCCCGCCGGGGGACCCACCTACGAGCAGTACTTC. It codes for CASSPAGGPTYEQYF. Full variable domain (remainder filled in from reference TRBV5-1 and TRBJ2-7): KAGVTQTPRYLIKTRGQQVTLSCSPISGHRSVSWYQQTPGQGLQFLFEYFSETQRNKGNFPGRFSGRQFSNSRSEMNVSTLELGDSALYLCASSPAGGPTYEQYFGPGTRLTVT.

The rearrangement uses TRBV11-1 and TRBJ2-7; the D is unclear. Germline V CDR1 and CDR2: SGHAT, FQDESV (reference sequence). V was shortened by 1 base and J by 3 bases, with 4 bases between the two germline ends. This CDR3 contains 12 residues. CDR3 loop: CASSLDFYEQYF. Here the CDR3 DNA reads TGTGCCAGCAGCTTAGATTTCTACGAGCAGTACTTC. The variable domain in full, with the rest retrieved from reference TRBV11-1 and TRBJ2-7, is EAEVAQSPRYKITEKSQAVAFWCDPISGHATLYWYRQILGQGPELLVQFQDESVVDDSQLPKDRFSAERLKGVDSTLKIQPAELGDSAMYLCASSLDFYEQYFGPGTRLTVT.

This clone was seen just once. The chain joins TRBV4-3 to TRBJ2-7, with 7 bases lining up with TRBD1. The CDR3 is 16 residues long. Germline CDR1 and CDR2: LGHNA and YSLEER. With V trimmed by 0 bases and J by 2 bases, 7 bases remained unmatched. The DNA for the CDR3 is TGCGCCAGCAGCCAAGATGTAGAGGGGGCGGCCTACGAGCAGTACTTC. It translates to CASSQDVEGAAYEQYF.

CDR3 DNA: TGTGCCAGCAGCTTGGCCTTCGGGCGGTCTAATTCACCCCTCCACTTT. Translating gives CASSLAFGRSNSPLHF. V and J are TRBV5-4 and TRBJ1-6; D unresolved. The CDR3 has 16 amino acids. Germline CDR1 SGHNT, CDR2 YYREEE (reference sequence). V was pared by 0 bases and J by 6 bases, with 13 bases between.

The gene calls are TRBV4-1 and TRBJ1-2; D perhaps matches TRBD1 (5 bases). The length of the CDR3 is 14 residues. Trimming cost V 0 bases and J 4 bases, with 9 bases left between them. In germline, CDR1 is MGHRA, CDR2 YSYEKL. CDR3: CASSQDWQGYGYTF. The DNA of the CDR3 is TGCGCCAGCAGCCAAGATTGGCAGGGCTATGGCTACACCTTC.

The chain combines TRBV19 with TRBJ1-5; no firm D call. This CDR3 is 15 amino acids long. Trimming shortened V by 3 bases and J by 4 bases, and 13 bases separated the two germline ends. The germline V gene has CDR1 LNHDA and CDR2 SQIVND (reference sequence). CDR3 loop: CASSIGPPTNQPQHF. The CDR3 DNA reads as TGTGCCAGTAGTATCGGGCCCCCTACGAATCAGCCCCAGCATTTT.

This sequence joins TRBV12-3 or TRBV12-4 and TRBJ2-7; TRBD1 matches at 7 bases. V was clipped by 5 bases and J by 7 bases; unmatched bases: 8. This CDR3 is built from 13 residues. In DNA form, the CDR3 reads TGTGCCAGCAGTCTTCTCGGACAGGCGGAGCAGTACTTC. Protein sequence: CASSLLGQAEQYF.

J is TRBJ2-3 and V is TRBV6-4, with 7 bases identical to TRBD2. Germline CDR1 and CDR2: MRHNA and SNTAGT. There are 15 residues in the CDR3. After removal of 7 bases from V and 0 bases from J, the junction contained 7 bases not matched to a gene. CDR3 amino acids: CASKAGGGSTDTQYF. The CDR3 coding sequence is TGTGCCAGCAAGGCTGGCGGGGGTAGCACAGATACGCAGTATTTT.

This clone was seen just once. This chain uses TRBV28 with TRBJ2-4, with 7 bases matching TRBD2. Germline V gene lookup returns CDR1 MDHEN and CDR2 SYDVKM. The CDR3 is 17 residues long. After removal of 4 bases from V and 5 bases from J, the junction contained 14 bases not matched to a gene. The DNA for the CDR3 is TGTGCCAGCAGTTCCCCTCTACTAGCGCTGATTGAAAACATTCAGTACTTC. Protein product: CASSSPLLALIENIQYF.

This clone was detected once. The rearrangement links TRBV21-1 to TRBJ1-1. TRBV21-1 is recorded as a pseudogene. The CDR3 spans 14 residues. The DNA of the CDR3 is TGTGCCAGCAGCAGGCAGGGACTTAACACTGAAGCTTTCTTT. Protein product: CASSRQGLNTEAFF.

The chain is built from TRBV6-6 and TRBJ2-7, with 12 bases aligning to TRBD2. Germline V lookup: CDR1 MNHNY, CDR2 SVGAGI (reference sequence). V trimming: 8 bases; J trimming: 6 bases; junction bases outside the gene matches: 11. This CDR3 region has 15 residues. The CDR3 DNA reads as TGTGCCAGCCTCTCCCTAGCGGGAGGGCCAGGCGAGCAGTACTTC. Its translation is CASLSLAGGPGEQYF.

This clone was seen a handful of times. V gene TRBV27 combines with J gene TRBJ1-5, with 9 bases aligning to TRBD1. The V gene's germline CDR1 is MNHEY and CDR2 SMNVEV (reference sequence). The length of the CDR3 is 17 residues. The chain's CDR3 is CAGPRTGENSSNQPQHF. In nucleotides, the CDR3 is TGTGCTGGGCCGCGGACAGGGGAGAATAGTAGCAATCAGCCCCAGCATTTT.